These 11 T cell receptor beta chains were sequenced from one sample in a study of T cell responses to AZD1222 COVID-19 vaccine (dated by TCRdb to the early 2020s). The time point label here, explained by the study, means: baseline before first vaccination. Preparation of the library involved the immunoSEQ multiplex PCR assay. TCRdb carries this immuneACCESS record with in-frame sequences only. Its versions omit some clonotypes, under half of them owing to an unresolved V gene in the studies checked, with the rest unexplained. The sample has 95,000 to 110,000 clones on record, approximately 86% of them singletons. The ten largest make up 3.5% to 4.5% of the sample. The sequencing here drew on peripheral blood, taken on day 0 of AZD1222 vaccination. Every receptor here comes from an adult in good health.

V and J are TRBV7-2 and TRBJ1-6; 7 bases agree with TRBD1. CDR3 length equals 14 residues. The V gene end was trimmed by 9 bases and the J gene end by 7 bases; junction bases not matched to a gene: 9. Germline V gene lookup returns CDR1 SGHTA and CDR2 FQGNSA. This CDR3 reads CASQTTGRNSPLHF. In nucleotides, the CDR3 is TGTGCCAGTCAGACGACAGGGAGAAATTCACCCCTCCACTTT. Variable domain in full (rest from reference TRBV7-2 and TRBJ1-6): GAGVSQSPSNKVTEKGKDVELRCDPISGHTALYWYRQSLGQGLEFLIYFQGNSAPDKSGLPSDRFSAERTGGSVSTLTIQRTQQEDSAVYLCASQTTGRNSPLHFGNGTRLTVT.

CDR3 sequence (DNA): TGTGCCAGCGGAGCCCCAGGCGCCCTCTATGGCTACACCTTC. Translating gives CASGAPGALYGYTF. The chain has TRBV9 and TRBJ1-2, with D unresolved. Deletions cut 7 bases from V and 4 bases from J, with 17 bases between. CDR3 size: 14 residues. In germline, CDR1 is SGDLS, CDR2 YYNGEE.

This clone was seen only once. The chain employs TRBV30 and TRBJ2-7, with TRBD1 identical over 9 bases. V trimming: 5 bases; J trimming: 6 bases; junction bases outside the gene matches: 5. This CDR3 contains 12 residues. Germline CDR1 GTSNPN, CDR2 SVGIG (reference sequence). The CDR3 DNA follows: TGTGCCTGGGATCAGGACAGGGGCGAGCAGTACTTC. It yields the protein CAWDQDRGEQYF.

The V call is TRBV5-1, the J call TRBJ2-7, with D possibly TRBD2 on 6 matching bases. Per the germline V gene, CDR1 is SGHRS and CDR2 is YFSETQ. CDR3 length: 15 residues. Trimming pared 5 bases from V and 5 bases from J, leaving 20 bases between. CDR3 sequence reads: CASREGLPASDEQYF. Written as DNA, the CDR3 is TGCGCCAGCAGGGAGGGACTTCCGGCAAGTGACGAGCAGTACTTC.

This clone was picked up one time. The chain combines TRBV15 with TRBJ1-3; no clear D. Germline V gene lookup returns CDR1 LNHNV and CDR2 YYDKDF (reference sequence). The CDR3 runs to 15 residues. The V gene lost 3 bases and the J gene lost 2 bases, with 11 bases spanning the gap. The CDR3 spells CATSSRWEAGNTIYF. As DNA, the CDR3 is TGTGCCACCAGCAGCCGGTGGGAGGCTGGAAACACCATATATTTT.

This sequence joins TRBV11-3 and TRBJ2-2, with D tentatively TRBD1 (5 bases). Germline loops: CDR1 SGHNT, CDR2 YENEEA. Trimming took off 7 bases at V and 7 bases at J, with 13 bases between the two ends. The CDR3 is 13 amino acids. In nucleotides, the CDR3 is TGTGCCAGCAAAAAGGGGCAGAGCGGGGAGCTGTTTTTT. This sequence encodes CASKKGQSGELFF.

The chain uses TRBV7-2 and TRBJ2-1; D is possibly TRBD2 (5 bases). This CDR3 comprises 12 residues. V gave up 5 bases and J gave up 6 bases, with 8 bases separating them. Per the germline V gene, CDR1 is SGHTA and CDR2 is FQGNSA. This CDR3 reads CASSLDSNEQFF. CDR3 DNA sequence: TGTGCCAGCAGCCTGGACTCCAATGAGCAGTTCTTC. Filled out from reference TRBV7-2 and TRBJ2-1, the complete variable domain reads GAGVSQSPSNKVTEKGKDVELRCDPISGHTALYWYRQSLGQGLEFLIYFQGNSAPDKSGLPSDRFSAERTGGSVSTLTIQRTQQEDSAVYLCASSLDSNEQFFGPGTRLTVL.

V usage is TRBV7-6 and J usage is TRBJ2-1; 7 bases line up with TRBD2. This CDR3 contains 15 residues. CDR1 is SGHVS and CDR2 is FNYEAQ in the germline V gene. Trimming took 5 bases from V and 0 from J; bases not matched to a gene: 4. CDR3 protein: CASSPRGTSYNEQFF. CDR3 sequence (DNA): TGTGCCAGCAGCCCGCGGGGGACCTCCTACAATGAGCAGTTCTTC.

This chain joins TRBV30 and TRBJ1-2; no clear D gene. Per germline, CDR1 GTSNPN and CDR2 SVGIG (reference sequence). Deletions cut 2 bases from V and 5 bases from J, with 12 bases between. This CDR3 spans 13 amino acids. In nucleotides, the CDR3 is TGTGCCTGGAGTATACGACAATGGTATGGCTACACCTTC. Residues: CAWSIRQWYGYTF.

The gene calls are TRBV3-1 (or the pseudogene TRBV3-2) and TRBJ2-7; 8 bases agree with TRBD2. The V gene's germline CDR1 is LGHDT and CDR2 YNNKEL (reference sequence). The CDR3 is 14 residues long. Trimming at V came to 4 bases and at J to 6 bases, leaving 8 bases not matched to a gene. Here the CDR3 DNA reads TGTGCCAGCAGCCCCCGGGGGGGCTTGGTCGAGCAGTACTTC. Amino acids: CASSPRGGLVEQYF.

The chain has TRBV28 and TRBJ1-5; no reliable D call. The CDR3 has 16 residues. V lost 5 bases and J lost 9, with 23 bases in between. In germline, CDR1 is MDHEN, CDR2 SYDVKM. CDR3 residues: CASSRQAGFGFRPQHF. The CDR3 bases are TGTGCCAGCAGTCGCCAGGCAGGCTTCGGGTTTAGGCCCCAGCATTTT.